One and the same sample provided the 11 T cell receptor beta chains below, sequenced in a study of blood T cell repertoires in COVID-19. Profiled with immunoSEQ multiplex PCR; TCRdb holds only in-frame clones, not every one. Of about 100,000 clones listed, around nine tenths are singletons. The specimen sequenced was peripheral blood. These receptors were collected from a man aged 80 or over with acute or convalescent COVID-19.

The count of this clone is one. This rearrangement joins TRBV14 to TRBJ1-2; D gene uncertain. V was pared by 0 bases and J by 5 bases, with 7 bases between. Germline CDR1 SGHDN, CDR2 FVKESK. This CDR3 has 13 residues. The CDR3 loop is CASSQEGAYGYTF. Here the CDR3 DNA reads TGTGCCAGCAGCCAAGAAGGAGCGTATGGCTACACCTTC.

J is TRBJ2-7 and V is TRBV10-3, with TRBD1 matching over 11 bases. The germline V gene encodes CDR1 ENHRY and CDR2 SYGVKD. Germline trimming cut 3 bases from V and 6 bases from J; bases unmatched to any gene: 7. The CDR3 runs 15 residues. CDR3 loop: CAISDGGQGVREQYF. In DNA, the CDR3 is TGTGCCATCAGTGACGGGGGACAGGGGGTTCGCGAGCAGTACTTC.

The chain employs TRBV5-4 and TRBJ2-3, with D possibly matching TRBD1 (6 bases). The CDR3 loop spans 16 amino acids. Germline V gives CDR1 SGHNT, CDR2 YYREEE (reference sequence). Between the trimmed V and J ends, which lost 3 bases and 3 bases, there was a span of 17 bases. Written as DNA, the CDR3 is TGTGCCAGCAGCTCTGGCCCGTCAGGGGAGACAGATACGCAGTATTTT. It translates to CASSSGPSGETDTQYF.

The chain couples TRBV5-1 to TRBJ1-1, with 10 positions matching TRBD1. The CDR3 spans 14 residues. V gave up 0 bases and J gave up 5 bases; unmatched junction bases: 1. Germline V CDR1 and CDR2: SGHRS, YFSETQ. CDR3 in amino acids: CASSLGGQGTEAFF. The CDR3 nucleotides read TGCGCCAGCAGCTTGGGGGGACAGGGGACTGAAGCTTTCTTT.

This clone occurred a few times. The chain is built from TRBV28 and TRBJ1-6, with 8 bases lining up with TRBD1. Germline V gives CDR1 MDHEN, CDR2 SYDVKM. Losses at the gene ends were 6 bases for V and 8 bases for J; bases not matched to a gene: 6. This CDR3 is 14 amino acids long. Here the CDR3 DNA reads TGTGCCAGCAGGGGGGGACAGGCTTATTCACCCCTCCACTTT. Its translation is CASRGGQAYSPLHF.

V is TRBV27 and J is TRBJ2-1; D is ambiguous. The CDR3 length is 12 residues. Trimming removed 5 bases at V and 9 bases at J, with 11 bases between. In germline, CDR1 is MNHEY, CDR2 SMNVEV (reference sequence). The CDR3 DNA is TGTGCCAGCAGTCCTCTCTCGGGTGAGCAGTTCTTC. Protein product: CASSPLSGEQFF.

In this sample, this clone turned up a few times. This sequence joins TRBV5-1 and TRBJ1-2; 7 bases map to TRBD1. The CDR3 contains 14 residues. V lost 2 bases and J lost 5; bases outside the gene matches: 6. In germline, CDR1 is SGHRS, CDR2 YFSETQ. The CDR3 DNA reads TGCGCCAGCAGCTTACGACAGGGAGATTATGGCTACACCTTC. This encodes CASSLRQGDYGYTF.

The chain combines TRBV6-6 with TRBJ2-7, with 8 bases matching TRBD2. Germline CDR1 is MNHNY and CDR2 is SVGAGI (reference sequence). V was clipped by 0 bases and J by 3 bases; unmatched bases: 1. This CDR3 is 14 amino acids long. The DNA of the CDR3 is TGTGCCAGCAGTTACTCTAGCGGGAACTACGAGCAGTACTTC. It translates to CASSYSSGNYEQYF.

Concerning this clone itself: The junction departs from germline at one end; a sequencing error may be responsible. This chain uses TRBV3-1 (or the pseudogene TRBV3-2) with TRBJ2-6; D gene ambiguous. The CDR3 loop spans 14 amino acids. Germline loops: CDR1 LGHDT, CDR2 YNNKEL (reference sequence). The CDR3 loop is CASSQSSGANVLTF. In nucleotides, the CDR3 is TGTGCAAGCAGTCAGTCCTCTGGGGCCAACGTCCTGACTTTC.

V and J are TRBV12-3 or TRBV12-4 and TRBJ1-1; D remains unclear. This CDR3 is 13 amino acids long. V was pared by 5 bases and J by 0 bases, with 7 bases between. The chain's CDR3 is CASSPSMNTEAFF. The CDR3 region has the DNA TGTGCCAGCAGTCCGTCTATGAACACTGAAGCTTTCTTT.

This chain uses TRBV6-5 with TRBJ1-2; 9 bases align to TRBD1. V was clipped by 3 bases and J by 6 bases; unmatched bases: 5. The CDR3 covers 14 residues. Germline values: CDR1 MNHEY, CDR2 SVGAGI. CDR3 protein: CASSYLGQGHGYTF. Here the CDR3 DNA reads TGTGCCAGCAGTTATTTGGGACAGGGTCATGGCTACACCTTC.